The 26 T cell receptor beta chains given below trace back to one sample, sequenced in a study of blood T cell repertoires in COVID-19. Using immunoSEQ multiplex PCR, the repertoire was profiled, and TCRdb retains in-frame clones only, with some absent. The sample shows 200,000 to 300,000 clones, around 85% of them seen only once. Sequencing input: peripheral blood. Every receptor here comes from a man aged 60 to 69 with acute or convalescent COVID-19.

J is TRBJ1-1 and V is TRBV5-1; TRBD1 aligns across 7 bases. From germline, CDR1 is SGHRS and CDR2 YFSETQ. The CDR3 has 15 amino acids. V was clipped by 4 bases and J by 5 bases; unmatched bases: 11. The DNA for the CDR3 is TGCGCCAGCAGCCCCGGGGGCAGGGGGTTGACTGAAGCTTTCTTT. Translation gives CASSPGGRGLTEAFF.

The chain uses TRBV7-6 and TRBJ2-7, with D hard to call. The CDR3 is 13 amino acids. Per the germline V gene, CDR1 is SGHVS and CDR2 is FNYEAQ. The ends were cut back, 3 bases at V and 3 bases at J, with 9 bases in the middle. The CDR3 loop reads CASSFGGNYEQYF. CDR3 sequence (DNA): TGTGCCAGCAGCTTTGGCGGCAACTACGAGCAGTACTTC.

The chain joins TRBV5-1 to TRBJ1-4; the D gene is possibly TRBD1 (5 bases). CDR1 and CDR2 from the germline V gene are SGHRS and YFSETQ. CDR3 length: 14 residues. V was shortened by 6 bases and J by 1 base, with 10 bases between the two germline ends. CDR3: CASTRDRTNEKLFF. CDR3 bases: TGCGCCAGCACCCGAGACAGAACTAATGAAAAACTGTTTTTT.

This clone has only one observation. The rearrangement links TRBV9 to TRBJ1-2; perhaps TRBD1 as D (6 bases). Trimming removed 4 bases at V and 4 bases at J, with 8 bases between. The V gene's germline CDR1 is SGDLS and CDR2 YYNGEE. There are 12 residues in the CDR3. The CDR3 DNA reads TGTGCCAGCAGCACGGACAGCTATGGCTACACCTTC. It is translated as CASSTDSYGYTF. Looking up the rest from reference TRBV9 and TRBJ1-2 gives the full variable domain: DSGVTQTPKHLITATGQRVTLRCSPRSGDLSVYWYQQSLDQGLQFLIQYYNGEERAKGNILERFSAQQFPDLHSELNLSSLELGDSALYFCASSTDSYGYTFGSGTRLTVV.

The rearrangement joins TRBV6-2 or TRBV6-3 to TRBJ2-1, with 12 bases matching TRBD2. Germline V gene data show CDR1 as MNHEY and CDR2 as SVGEGT. V was clipped by 3 bases and J by 6 bases; unmatched bases: 3. CDR3 length equals 15 residues. CDR3 sequence: CASSYTSGRSNEQFF. CDR3 coding DNA: TGTGCCAGCAGTTATACTAGCGGGAGGTCCAATGAGCAGTTCTTC.

This clone was counted a single time. The gene calls are TRBV14 and TRBJ2-1; a possible D gene is TRBD2 (6 bases). Trimming left V 4 bases short and J 4 bases short, with 11 bases between. Germline V gives CDR1 SGHDN, CDR2 FVKESK. The CDR3 length is 14 residues. The DNA for the CDR3 is TGTGCCAGCAGCCTCTCCGGGACTTACAATGAGCAGTTCTTC. Translated: CASSLSGTYNEQFF.

The chain has TRBV15 and TRBJ2-1; 10 bases agree with TRBD2. Per the germline V gene, CDR1 is LNHNV and CDR2 is YYDKDF (reference sequence). The CDR3 is 16 residues long. With 1 base clipped from V and 8 bases from J, the junction kept 8 bases outside the gene matches. The CDR3 loop is CATSRGSSGRSDEQFF. The CDR3 nucleotides read TGTGCCACCAGCAGAGGGAGTAGCGGGAGGTCTGATGAGCAGTTCTTC.

The chain joins TRBV4-1 to TRBJ2-1; TRBD2 aligns across 13 bases. Trimming cost V 2 bases and J 6 bases; bases outside gene matches: 4. Germline CDR1 is MGHRA and CDR2 is YSYEKL. The CDR3 is 16 residues long. The CDR3 nucleotides read TGCGCCAGCAGCCAACCCGGGACTAGCGGGACCAATGAGCAGTTCTTC. Amino acid sequence: CASSQPGTSGTNEQFF.

This rearrangement joins TRBV6-4 to TRBJ1-4, with 8 bases fitting TRBD1. Trimming cost V 5 bases and J 8 bases; bases outside gene matches: 7. The CDR3 has 14 residues. Germline V gene data show CDR1 as MRHNA and CDR2 as SNTAGT. In nucleotides, the CDR3 is TGTGCCAGCAGTCCGGACAGGGATGGCGAAAAACTGTTTTTT. Protein: CASSPDRDGEKLFF.

The genes are TRBV11-2 and TRBJ2-7; D is uncertain. Germline V CDR1 and CDR2: SGHAT, FQNNGV. The CDR3 length is 13 residues. The V end lost 7 bases, the J end lost 1 base, and 11 bases lay between the germline ends. CDR3 nucleotides: TGTGCCAGCACCCTTACTCTTTCCTACGAGCAGTACTTC. Its protein is CASTLTLSYEQYF.

V gene TRBV30 combines with J gene TRBJ1-4, with D perhaps TRBD1 (6 bases). Between the trimmed V and J ends, which lost 3 bases and 4 bases, there was a span of 12 bases. Germline V gene data show CDR1 as GTSNPN and CDR2 as SVGIG (reference sequence). There are 14 residues in the CDR3. The CDR3 region is CAWSPTGLNEKLFF. The CDR3 DNA is TGTGCCTGGAGCCCGACAGGCCTTAATGAAAAACTGTTTTTT. The whole variable domain, remainder taken from reference TRBV30 and TRBJ1-4, is SQTIHQWPATLVQPVGSPLSLECTVEGTSNPNLYWYRQAAGRGLQLLFYSVGIGQISSEVPQNLSASRPQDRQFILSSKKLLLSDSGFYLCAWSPTGLNEKLFFGSGTQLSVL.

The CDR3 is CASSFGGYEQYF. As DNA, the CDR3 is TGTGCCAGCAGCTTTGGCGGCTACGAGCAGTACTTC. The chain carries TRBV5-4 and TRBJ2-7, with unresolved D. CDR1 is SGHNT and CDR2 is YYREEE in the germline V gene (reference sequence). Trimming cost V 2 bases and J 3 bases, with 6 bases left between them. The CDR3 is made up of 12 amino acids.

This rearrangement joins TRBV7-2 to TRBJ2-7, with 7 bases that match TRBD1. This CDR3 has 15 amino acids. Trimming cost V 5 bases and J 7 bases; bases outside gene matches: 14. The germline V gene encodes CDR1 SGHTA and CDR2 FQGNSA. CDR3 nucleotides: TGTGCCAGCAGCCCCCAGGTGGACAGGCGAGGGGAGCAGTACTTC. It yields the protein CASSPQVDRRGEQYF.

V usage is TRBV19 and J usage is TRBJ1-2; 11 bases agree with TRBD1. Per the germline V gene, CDR1 is LNHDA and CDR2 is SQIVND (reference sequence). The V segment lost 5 bases and the J segment 6 bases; nucleotides outside the gene matches: 5. This CDR3 comprises 14 residues. The CDR3: CASSFGQGADGYTF. In DNA, the CDR3 is TGTGCCAGTAGTTTCGGACAGGGGGCTGATGGCTACACCTTC.

The chain has TRBV28 and TRBJ1-4; perhaps TRBD1 as D (6 bases). Germline lookup yields CDR1 MDHEN and CDR2 SYDVKM. The CDR3 length is 15 residues. V was cut by 5 bases and J by 4 bases, with 14 bases left in between. CDR3 DNA: TGTGCCAGCAGTGCAAGGGGGGGACGTAATGAAAAACTGTTTTTT. This sequence encodes CASSARGGRNEKLFF.

The rearrangement uses TRBV6-6 and TRBJ1-1; a possible D gene is TRBD1 (6 bases). V was clipped by 6 bases and J by 4 bases, with 15 bases between them. Germline lookup yields CDR1 MNHNY and CDR2 SVGAGI (reference sequence). This CDR3 is built from 14 residues. CDR3 bases: TGTGCCAGCAGCCCGAACAGGGTGGGCACTGAAGCTTTCTTT. Amino acid sequence: CASSPNRVGTEAFF.

Only a few counts were recorded for this clone. The chain is built from TRBV4-3 and TRBJ2-7; D remains unclear. The CDR3 is 14 amino acids. Germline values: CDR1 LGHNA, CDR2 YSLEER. V shed 1 base and J shed 0 bases, with 7 bases lying between them. CDR3 amino acids: CASSQALYSYEQYF. The CDR3 coding sequence is TGCGCCAGCAGCCAAGCCCTATACTCCTACGAGCAGTACTTC.

This clone was seen a handful of times. The gene calls are TRBV28 and TRBJ2-7; a weak D match, TRBD1 (6 bases). V lost 7 bases and J 3 bases, leaving 16 bases between the germline ends. The CDR3 length is 14 residues. CDR1 is MDHEN and CDR2 is SYDVKM in the germline V gene. This chain's CDR3 is CASIEGVGGYEQYF. The CDR3 nucleotides read TGTGCCAGCATCGAGGGGGTAGGGGGCTACGAGCAGTACTTC.

The chain joins TRBV7-8 to TRBJ2-1; D is uncertain. The length of the CDR3 is 11 residues. Trimming pared 5 bases from V and 8 bases from J, leaving 7 bases between. The germline gives CDR1 SGHVS, CDR2 FQNEAQ. The CDR3 sequence: CASSPNYEQFF. The CDR3 region has the DNA TGTGCCAGCAGCCCCAACTATGAGCAGTTCTTC.

This chain connects TRBV3-1 (or the pseudogene TRBV3-2) to TRBJ2-5; TRBD1 is a possible D gene (5 bases). Trimming cost V 7 bases and J 4 bases, with 13 bases left between them. CDR1 is LGHDT and CDR2 is YNNKEL in the germline V gene (reference sequence). CDR3 length equals 13 residues. The CDR3 bases are TGTGCCAGCACCAACCTTAGGGGAGAGACCCAGTACTTC. Translating it yields CASTNLRGETQYF.

This clone was found a few times. The chain employs TRBV19 and TRBJ2-6; tentatively, D is TRBD1 (7 bases). V was pared by 5 bases and J by 0 bases, with 20 bases between. CDR3 size: 19 residues. The germline gives CDR1 LNHDA, CDR2 SQIVND (reference sequence). As DNA, the CDR3 is TGTGCCAGTAGTTCAGGGGGGTTTGCCCTCTACTCTGGGGCCAACGTCCTGACTTTC. It encodes CASSSGGFALYSGANVLTF.

This clone showed up just once. CDR3 residues: CASMGLNNSPLHF. For the CDR3, the DNA is TGTGCCAGCATGGGCCTCAATAATTCACCCCTCCACTTT. This sequence joins TRBV12-3 or TRBV12-4 and TRBJ1-6; D is undetermined. This CDR3 region has 13 residues. V was shortened by 7 bases and J by 5 bases, with 9 bases between the two germline ends.

V gene TRBV28 combines with J gene TRBJ2-7, with D possibly TRBD1 on 6 matching bases. The germline V gene encodes CDR1 MDHEN and CDR2 SYDVKM. This CDR3 region has 14 residues. V was shortened by 5 bases and J by 5 bases, with 16 bases between the two germline ends. CDR3 nucleotides: TGTGCCAGCAGTGGACTCGACAGGTTCGACGAGCAGTACTTC. Its protein is CASSGLDRFDEQYF.

The V gene is TRBV4-2, the J gene TRBJ2-3, with D possibly matching TRBD2 (7 bases). Trimming took 4 bases from V and 4 from J, leaving 18 bases between them. This CDR3 is 16 amino acids long. The germline CDR1 and CDR2 sequences are LGHNA and YNFKEQ. Written as DNA, the CDR3 is TGTGCCAGCAGCCCTCTAGGGGGGGAAGGCCCAGATACGCAGTATTTT. It encodes CASSPLGGEGPDTQYF.

The chain recombines TRBV7-3 with TRBJ2-1; 10 nucleotides agree with TRBD2. Germline CDR1 reads SGHTA; CDR2 reads FQGTGA. This CDR3 spans 14 amino acids. The V segment lost 5 bases and the J segment 9 bases; nucleotides outside the gene matches: 7. The CDR3 sequence: CASSATSGIGEQFF. The CDR3 nucleotides read TGTGCCAGCAGCGCAACTAGCGGGATAGGTGAGCAGTTCTTC.

The CDR3 nucleotides read TGTGCCAGCAGTTACTTGACTAGCGGGAGGGGTTATGAGCAGTTCTTC. This encodes CASSYLTSGRGYEQFF. The gene calls are TRBV6-5 and TRBJ2-1, with TRBD2 identical over 14 bases. V was pared by 1 base and J by 8 bases, with 4 bases of the junction left unmatched. CDR3 size: 16 residues. The germline gives CDR1 MNHEY, CDR2 SVGAGI.